This entry lists 5 T cell receptor beta chains sequenced from one sample in a study of T cell repertoires in cytomegalovirus infection. Using its own MiXCR run on the reads, TCRdb lists one record per CDR3 protein. The sample has 300,000 to 400,000 distinct CDR3 sequences; roughly 18% are singletons. The sequenced material came from PBMCs. Every receptor here comes from a human donor in good health (CMV status not recorded). Some clones in this sample may be carry-over from other donors' samples.

This clonotype was recorded a few times. The rearrangement joins TRBV12-3 or TRBV12-4 to TRBJ2-1, with D possibly called TRBD1 or TRBD2 (6 bases each). The CDR3 has 15 amino acids. V shed 6 bases and J shed 5 bases, with 17 bases lying between them. Here the CDR3 DNA reads TGTGCCAGCAGCCCTTCGAGGGGGGTAAACAATGAGCAGTTCTTC. Encoded protein: CASSPSRGVNNEQFF.

The chain is built from TRBV12-3 or TRBV12-4 and TRBJ1-5; D perhaps matches TRBD1 (5 bases). The CDR3 consists of 13 residues. V dropped 7 bases and J dropped 6 bases, with 13 bases sitting between them. The CDR3 coding sequence is TGTGCCAGCACCCAGGGATCGGGTCAGCCCCAGCATTTT. It yields the protein CASTQGSGQPQHF.

This clonotype was observed many times. This chain connects TRBV7-2 to TRBJ1-4; D unclear. V was trimmed by 5 bases and J by 8 bases, leaving 12 bases between them. The CDR3 is made up of 13 amino acids. Germline V gives CDR1 SGHTA, CDR2 FQGNSA. Written as DNA, the CDR3 is TGTGCCAGCAGCCCCCTTCTTCGGGAAAAACTGTTTTTT. The encoded protein is CASSPLLREKLFF.

The rearrangement links TRBV19 to TRBJ2-5; 7 nucleotides match TRBD2. V lost 2 bases and J lost 1; bases outside the gene matches: 4. This CDR3 has 15 amino acids. Looked up from germline, CDR1 is LNHDA and CDR2 is SQIVND (reference sequence). The DNA of the CDR3 is TGTGCCAGTAGTATAAGCGGGACCACCCAAGAGACCCAGTACTTC. Amino acids: CASSISGTTQETQYF.

This clonotype appeared many times. This sequence joins TRBV7-2 and TRBJ2-3; D remains ambiguous. The CDR3 contains 13 residues. Germline loops: CDR1 SGHTA, CDR2 FQGNSA. V lost 6 bases to trimming and J lost 3 bases, with 10 bases between them. In DNA, the CDR3 is TGTGCCAGCAGTCCGGACGGGACAGATACGCAGTATTTT. The encoded protein is CASSPDGTDTQYF. Full variable domain (outside the CDR3, taken from reference TRBV7-2 and TRBJ2-3): GAGVSQSPSNKVTEKGKDVELRCDPISGHTALYWYRQSLGQGLEFLIYFQGNSAPDKSGLPSDRFSAERTGGSVSTLTIQRTQQEDSAVYLCASSPDGTDTQYFGPGTRLTVL.